This TCR beta chain came from a study of blood T cell repertoires in COVID-19. The table came from immunoSEQ multiplex PCR; TCRdb's copy has only in-frame clones and leaves some out. The data show about 190,000 clones, around nine tenths seen once. This clonotype was sampled from a woman aged 40 to 50 who had recovered from COVID-19. Input material: peripheral blood.

The CDR3 loop is CASSTAQETQYF. The CDR3 DNA follows: TGTGCCAGCAGTACAGCCCAAGAGACCCAGTACTTC. V usage is TRBV27 and J usage is TRBJ2-5, with D hard to call. CDR1 is MNHEY and CDR2 is SMNVEV in the germline V gene (reference sequence). The CDR3 spans 12 residues. V dropped 5 bases and J dropped 1 base, with 5 bases sitting between them.